This TCR beta chain comes out of a study of control samples from healthy donors and cancer patients. Method: immunoSEQ multiplex PCR; TCRdb's copy keeps in-frame clones and lacks some. The profile shows roughly 130,000 clones, more than 85% of them singletons. The V end was cut by 3 bases, the J end by 1 base, with 7 bases between. This CDR3 contains 13 residues. The TCR originated in a man in his late teens or twenties in good health. Input material: blood. This rearrangement joins TRBV23-1 to TRBJ2-7; TRBD2 might be the D (6 bases). TRBV23-1 is flagged as an ORF with uncertain function. CDR3 DNA: TGCGCCAGCAGTCAGCGGGGTTCCTACGAGCAGTACTTC. This gives the protein CASSQRGSYEQYF.